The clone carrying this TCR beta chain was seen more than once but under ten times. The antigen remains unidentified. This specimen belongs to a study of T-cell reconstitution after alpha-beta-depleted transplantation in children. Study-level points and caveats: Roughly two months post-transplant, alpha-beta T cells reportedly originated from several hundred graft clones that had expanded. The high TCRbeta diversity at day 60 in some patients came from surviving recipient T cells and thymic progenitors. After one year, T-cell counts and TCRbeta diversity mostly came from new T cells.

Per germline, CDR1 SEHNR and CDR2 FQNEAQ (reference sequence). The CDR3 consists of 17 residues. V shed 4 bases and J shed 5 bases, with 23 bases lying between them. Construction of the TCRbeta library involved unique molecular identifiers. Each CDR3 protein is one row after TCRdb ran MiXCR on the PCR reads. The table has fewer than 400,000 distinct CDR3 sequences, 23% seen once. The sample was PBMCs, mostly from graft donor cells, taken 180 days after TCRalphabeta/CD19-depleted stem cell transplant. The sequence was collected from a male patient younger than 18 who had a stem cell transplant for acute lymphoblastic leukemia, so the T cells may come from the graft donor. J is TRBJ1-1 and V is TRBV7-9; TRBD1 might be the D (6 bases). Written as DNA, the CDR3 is TGTGCCAGCAGCTCTAGGATTATCGGGGGCGCGGGGACTGAAGCTTTCTTT. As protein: CASSSRIIGGAGTEAFF.